Listed below are T cell receptor beta chains from one sample, sequenced in a study of T cells and Merkel cell carcinoma outcomes. Sequenced by immunoSEQ multiplex PCR; TCRdb stores in-frame clones only, minus some. The top ten hold 9% of the sample, which has over 15,000 clones, about four fifths seen once. Sequencing was performed on tumor tissue from Merkel cell carcinoma. The origin of the receptors is a human donor with Merkel cell carcinoma. The CDR3 runs from the conserved cysteine through the conserved F or W. The order of the fields is CDR3 protein, CDR3 DNA, clone size, V gene, J gene, D gene, CDR3 length. A D gene is named only where the DNA matches it firmly. The size of a clone is reported for some rows only, either as once, few or many, or as a class for expanded clones.

CARARAPYNEQFF,TGTGCCAGAGCCCGTGCCCCCTACAATGAGCAGTTCTTC,-,TRBV2,TRBJ2-1,-,13
CASSSGASSYEQYF,TGTGCCAGCAGTTCCGGGGCGAGCTCCTACGAGCAGTACTTC,-,TRBV27,TRBJ2-7,-,14
CASRGQENTEAFF,TGTGCCAGCAGGGGCCAGGAGAACACTGAAGCTTTCTTT,-,TRBV7-3,TRBJ1-1,-,13
CASSEHNRGYEQYF,TGTGCCAGCAGCGAACACAACAGGGGCTACGAGCAGTACTTC,-,TRBV7-2,TRBJ2-7,TRBD1,14
CASSTTGNSYNSPLHF,TGTGCCAGTAGTACGACAGGCAACTCCTATAATTCACCCCTCCACTTT,-,TRBV19,TRBJ1-6,-,16
CSVASGGEAFF,TGCAGCGTTGCGTCAGGGGGTGAGGCTTTCTTT,-,TRBV29-1,TRBJ1-1,TRBD1,11
CASSPGSGHNQPQHF,TGTGCCAGCAGTCCCGGGTCGGGCCACAATCAGCCCCAGCATTTT,-,TRBV28,TRBJ1-5,-,15
CASSSRQGGETQYF,TGTGCCAGCAGCTCCAGACAGGGCGGAGAGACCCAGTACTTC,-,TRBV13,TRBJ2-5,TRBD1,14
CASSPFGPGSRQPQHF,-,-,TRBV5-5,TRBJ1-5,-,16
CASSLTGDSNQPQHF,TGCGCCAGCAGCTTGACGGGGGATAGCAATCAGCCCCAGCATTTT,-,TRBV5-1,TRBJ1-5,-,15
CASSREKGHSDVEAFF,TGCGCCAGCAGCCGAGAGAAGGGGCATAGTGACGTTGAAGCTTTCTTT,-,TRBV5-1,TRBJ1-1,-,16
CASSMSDRTNYGYTF,TGTGCCAGCAGCATGTCAGACAGGACTAACTATGGCTACACCTTC,-,TRBV9,TRBJ1-2,-,15
CASSRTPAGYEQYF,TGTGCCAGCAGTCGTACTCCAGCCGGCTACGAGCAGTACTTC,-,TRBV6-5,TRBJ2-7,-,14
CASSLGDGLYEQYF,TGCGCCAGCAGCTTGGGGGACGGCCTCTACGAGCAGTACTTC,few,TRBV5-1,TRBJ2-7,-,14
CASSVSLASTDTQYF,TGCGCCAGCAGCGTCTCACTAGCGAGCACAGATACGCAGTATTTT,-,TRBV5-1,TRBJ2-3,TRBD2,15
CASSPLGGYEQYF,TGTGCCAGCAGCCCACTAGGGGGCTACGAGCAGTACTTC,-,TRBV9,TRBJ2-7,-,13
CASTGTDKEKLFF,TGTGCCAGCACCGGGACAGACAAGGAAAAACTGTTTTTT,few,TRBV6-1,TRBJ1-4,TRBD1,13
CSARDVVAFF,TGCAGTGCTAGAGACGTCGTCGCTTTCTTT,once,TRBV20-1,TRBJ1-1,-,10
CASSLIMRAGKDGYTF,TGCGCCAGCAGCCTAATTATGAGGGCAGGCAAAGATGGCTACACCTTC,few,TRBV4-1,TRBJ1-2,-,16
CASSSGIGYGYTF,TGTGCCAGCAGCTCAGGGATCGGCTATGGCTACACCTTC,-,TRBV7-2,TRBJ1-2,-,13
CSASGEWFF,TGCAGTGCTAGCGGGGAGTGGTTCTTT,-,TRBV20-1,TRBJ1-1,-,9
CASSDGTAKETQYF,TGCGCCAGCAGTGACGGGACAGCAAAAGAGACCCAGTACTTC,-,TRBV10-1,TRBJ2-5,TRBD1,14
CASSLDQGFQPQHF,TGTGCCAGCAGCTTAGATCAGGGTTTCCAGCCCCAGCATTTT,few,TRBV7-9,TRBJ1-5,-,14
CASSLGPNYEQYF,TGTGCCAGCAGTTTAGGGCCGAACTACGAGCAGTACTTC,-,TRBV28,TRBJ2-7,-,13
CSVASRTEQFF,TGCAGCGTTGCATCCAGGACGGAGCAGTTCTTC,-,TRBV29-1,TRBJ2-1,-,11
CASSSLAGDNNEQFF,TGTGCCAGCAGCTCCCTAGCGGGGGACAACAATGAGCAGTTCTTC,few,TRBV11-2,TRBJ2-1,TRBD2,15
CASRKKASGNGEQFF,TGTGCCAGCAGAAAAAAGGCTAGCGGGAATGGTGAGCAGTTCTTC,-,TRBV5-4,TRBJ2-1,TRBD2,15
CASSMQGNSPLHF,TGTGCCAGTAGTATGCAGGGAAATTCACCCCTCCACTTT,-,TRBV19,TRBJ1-6,-,13
CASSLWAGTAEQFF,TGCGCCAGCAGCTTGTGGGCCGGGACGGCTGAGCAGTTCTTC,-,TRBV5-1,TRBJ2-1,-,14
CASSERADLTGELFF,TGTGCCAGCAGCGAAAGGGCAGATCTGACCGGGGAGCTGTTTTTT,once,TRBV9,TRBJ2-2,-,15
CASNLWGGTASSYEQYF,TGTGCCAGCAATTTATGGGGCGGGACGGCCAGCTCCTACGAGCAGTACTTC,-,TRBV13,TRBJ2-7,-,17
CASSKKPTGTGGPDTQYF,TGTGCCAGCAGCAAAAAGCCAACCGGGACAGGGGGCCCAGATACGCAGTATTTT,-,TRBV4-2,TRBJ2-3,TRBD1,18
CASGTPSTDTQYF,TGTGCCAGCGGGACACCTAGCACAGATACGCAGTATTTT,-,TRBV28,TRBJ2-3,-,13
CASSHPGQETQYF,TGCGCCAGCAGCCACCCGGGGCAAGAGACCCAGTACTTC,medium-sized,TRBV4-1,TRBJ2-5,-,13
CASSDRLGGLNEQFF,TGTGCCAGCAGTGACCGACTAGGCGGCCTAAATGAGCAGTTCTTC,-,TRBV5-4,TRBJ2-1,-,15
CASSERPQGEQFF,TGTGCCAGTTCGGAACGACCTCAGGGGGAGCAGTTCTTC,-,TRBV9,TRBJ2-1,-,13
CASSPGQNNQPQHF,TGTGCCAGCTCACCCGGACAGAATAATCAGCCCCAGCATTTT,-,TRBV18,TRBJ1-5,-,14
CATSRGQTNEKLFF,TGTGCCACCAGCAGAGGACAGACTAATGAAAAACTGTTTTTT,few,TRBV15,TRBJ1-4,-,14
CASSLESQGKADTQYF,TGTGCCAGCAGCTTAGAATCTCAGGGAAAGGCAGATACGCAGTATTTT,-,TRBV13,TRBJ2-3,-,16
CASSAVGPKETQYF,TGTGCCAGCAGTGCGGTAGGACCCAAGGAGACTCAGTACTTC,-,TRBV6-5,TRBJ2-5,-,14
CASSSGIGQPQHF,TGTGCCAGCAGTTCAGGGATCGGTCAGCCCCAGCATTTT,-,TRBV7-2,TRBJ1-5,-,13
CASSLVAYRYRVNYEQYF,TGTGCCAGCAGCTTAGTCGCTTACCGATACAGGGTGAACTACGAGCAGTACTTC,-,TRBV11-2,TRBJ2-7,-,18
CASRFAGNNEKLFF,TGTGCCAGCAGATTTGCGGGTAATAATGAAAAACTGTTTTTT,-,TRBV5-6,TRBJ1-4,-,14
CASSLGPGSEQYF,TGTGCCAGCAGTCTGGGGCCGGGGAGCGAGCAGTACTTC,-,TRBV28,TRBJ2-7,-,13
CASRSGNTIYF,TGTGCCAGCAGGAGCGGAAACACCATATATTTT,few,TRBV6-5,TRBJ1-3,-,11
CASSESRAANTGELFF,TGCGCCAGCAGTGAGTCGCGGGCCGCGAACACCGGGGAGCTGTTTTTT,-,TRBV10-1,TRBJ2-2,-,16
CASSPGGGLTDTQYF,TGTGCCAGCAGCCCGGGGGGAGGACTCACAGATACGCAGTATTTT,once,TRBV5-4,TRBJ2-3,TRBD2,15
CASSLGGQPNEKLFF,TGTGCCAGCAGCTTAGGAGGTCAGCCTAATGAAAAACTGTTTTTT,-,TRBV7-9,TRBJ1-4,-,15
CASSLGFNGDTQYF,TGTGCCAGCAGTTTAGGCTTTAACGGGGATACGCAGTATTTT,-,TRBV28,TRBJ2-3,-,14
CASSGGAVNTEAFF,TGCGCCAGCAGTGGGGGGGCGGTGAACACTGAAGCTTTCTTT,medium-sized,TRBV5-1,TRBJ1-1,-,14
CASSLGQGYTEAFF,TGCGCCAGCAGCTTGGGACAGGGTTACACTGAAGCTTTCTTT,-,TRBV5-1,TRBJ1-1,TRBD1,14
CASSLVRDSNQPQHF,TGTGCCAGCAGCTTAGTCAGGGATAGCAATCAGCCCCAGCATTTT,-,TRBV7-2,TRBJ1-5,-,15
CAWTRQGQKNSPLHF,TGTGCTTGGACTCGGCAGGGCCAAAAAAATTCACCCCTCCACTTT,-,TRBV30,TRBJ1-6,-,15
CASTRYPLGGYTF,TGTGCCAGCACACGATACCCGCTGGGTGGCTACACCTTC,-,TRBV2,TRBJ1-2,-,13
CASSSSPHRELSDTQYF,TGTGCCAGCAGCTCCTCCCCGCACAGGGAACTTTCAGATACGCAGTATTTT,-,TRBV7-9,TRBJ2-3,-,17